Below are 8 T cell receptor beta chains sequenced from a single sample in a study of T-cell reconstitution after alpha-beta-depleted transplantation in children. Unique molecular identifiers were incorporated into the prepared TCRbeta library. TCRdb independently ran MiXCR on the PCR reads; one entry per CDR3 protein. The sample has about 130,000 distinct CDR3 sequences, 8.5% to 10% seen once; the top ten hold approximately 25%. Here the sequenced sample was PBMCs, mostly from graft donor cells, taken 180 days after TCRalphabeta/CD19-depleted stem cell transplant. The receptors originated from a girl under three years old who had a stem cell transplant for combined immunodeficiency, so the T cells may come from the graft donor.

The J gene is TRBJ2-2, the V gene TRBV15; 7 positions agree with TRBD1. CDR3 length: 14 residues. Germline assignment: CDR1 LNHNV and CDR2 YYDKDF (reference sequence). The ends lost 6 bases at V and 2 bases at J; junction bases unmatched: 3. The CDR3 DNA is TGTGCCACCAGGAGGACAGGCAACACCGGGGAGCTGTTTTTT. Its protein product is CATRRTGNTGELFF.

This clonotype was detected many times. J is TRBJ2-3 and V is TRBV15; TRBD2 matches at 14 bases. The junction had 7 bases not matched to a gene; V was cut back by 5 bases and J by 6 bases. The CDR3 spans 16 residues. Germline lookup yields CDR1 LNHNV and CDR2 YYDKDF (reference sequence). As DNA, the CDR3 is TGTGCCACCAGCGGAAGACTAGCGGGGGGGCTGGATACGCAGTATTTT. Protein sequence: CATSGRLAGGLDTQYF.

This clonotype has just a few counts. The V and J genes are TRBV5-1 and TRBJ1-1; a possible D gene is TRBD1 (6 bases). In germline, CDR1 is SGHRS, CDR2 YFSETQ. V lost 2 bases, J lost 4 bases, and 12 bases lay in between. This CDR3 has 14 residues. The CDR3 DNA is TGCGCCAGCAGCTTCCGGACAGCTGGCACTGAAGCTTTCTTT. Its protein is CASSFRTAGTEAFF.

This rearrangement joins TRBV29-1 to TRBJ1-2; D unclear. The CDR3 runs 13 residues. Trimming left V 3 bases short and J 2 bases short, with 10 bases between. Germline CDR1 SQVTM, CDR2 ANQGSEA. CDR3 protein: CSVDFEENYGYTF. Written as DNA, the CDR3 is TGCAGCGTTGATTTTGAGGAGAACTATGGCTACACCTTC.

The rearrangement links TRBV12-3 or TRBV12-4 to TRBJ2-7; maybe TRBD1 (5 bases). The V end lost 3 bases, the J end lost 3 bases, and 15 bases lay between the germline ends. The CDR3 totals 15 residues. The CDR3 here is CASSFSLGQGYEQYF. DNA for the CDR3: TGTGCCAGCAGTTTTTCCCTAGGTCAGGGCTACGAGCAGTACTTC.

Many counts were recorded for this clonotype. V is TRBV29-1 and J is TRBJ2-2; a possible D gene is TRBD1 (5 bases). V dropped 4 bases and J dropped 6 bases, with 6 bases sitting between them. Germline-derived CDR1 and CDR2 are SQVTM and ANQGSEA. The CDR3 contains 11 residues. Here the CDR3 DNA reads TGCAGCGTTGGGGGCGCCGGGGAGCTGTTTTTT. Translated: CSVGGAGELFF.

As regards this clonotype: A much larger clone lies one base from this, so it may be a read error. The gene calls are TRBV20-1 and TRBJ2-5; unclear D gene. Germline values: CDR1 DFQATT, CDR2 SNEGSKA (reference sequence). Deletions cut 5 bases from V and 1 base from J, with 14 bases between. CDR3 length equals 14 residues. The CDR3 region is CSAHIPRIQETQYF. Written as DNA, the CDR3 is TGCAGTGCTCACATACCGAGGATCCAAGAGACCCAGTACTTC.

The chain couples TRBV27 to TRBJ2-7; D remains unclear. The ends were cut back, 5 bases at V and 1 base at J, with 9 bases in the middle. Germline CDR1 MNHEY, CDR2 SMNVEV (reference sequence). The CDR3 totals 13 residues. CDR3 DNA: TGTGCCAGCAGTCCGACGGATTCCTACGAGCAGTACTTC. It codes for CASSPTDSYEQYF.